Below, 30 T cell receptor beta chains from the same sample are listed, as sequenced in a study of blood T cells in healthy people across ages. With a J-beta primer mix and a sample-barcoded 5' primer, a second PCR ran roughly 6 to 11 cycles. Using its own MiXCR run on the 5' RACE reads, TCRdb lists one record per CDR3 protein. The table records hundreds of thousands of distinct CDR3 sequences, around 21% of them present only once. Sequencing input: blood. These receptors originate from a man in his 70s in good health.

In this sample, this clonotype turned up a few times. The chain employs TRBV28 and TRBJ2-7; no reliable D call. The CDR3 spans 14 residues. Germline V gene data show CDR1 as MDHEN and CDR2 as SYDVKM. Trimming left V 2 bases short and J 2 bases short, with 10 bases between. DNA of the CDR3: TGTGCCAGCAGTTTACCCCCCAAACCCTACGAGCAGTACTTC. Encoded protein: CASSLPPKPYEQYF.

This sequence joins TRBV29-1 and TRBJ2-1; D might be TRBD2 (6 bases). V lost 8 bases and J lost 10, with 12 bases in between. Per the germline V gene, CDR1 is SQVTM and CDR2 is ANQGSEA. The CDR3 covers 10 residues. This CDR3 is CSLGGDEQFF. The CDR3 DNA reads TGCAGCCTAGGAGGGGACGAGCAGTTCTTC.

CDR3 bases: TGTGCCAGCAGCCAAGTATATAGGGACACCGGGGAGCTGTTTTTT. This gives the protein CASSQVYRDTGELFF. This chain connects TRBV3-1 to TRBJ2-2; D gene ambiguous. Trimming cost V 1 base and J 3 bases, with 9 bases left between them. The CDR3 is 15 amino acids. Germline assignment: CDR1 LGHDT and CDR2 YNNKEL (reference sequence).

The CDR3 sequence: CSARDLVTGELFF. The DNA of the CDR3 is TGCAGTGCTAGAGATCTAGTCACCGGGGAGCTGTTTTTT. The gene calls are TRBV20-1 and TRBJ2-2; D ambiguous. The germline CDR1 and CDR2 sequences are DFQATT and SNEGSKA (reference sequence). The CDR3 is 13 residues long. Trimming removed 0 bases at V and 4 bases at J, with 6 bases between.

This chain joins TRBV7-9 and TRBJ2-7; TRBD2 is a possible D gene (6 bases). The CDR3 contains 14 residues. The V end lost 1 base, the J end lost 3 bases, and 10 bases lay between the germline ends. Germline V gene sequence: CDR1 SEHNR, CDR2 FQNEAQ (reference sequence). CDR3: CASSLEEGYYEQYF. The CDR3 DNA is TGTGCCAGCAGCTTAGAGGAGGGTTACTACGAGCAGTACTTC.

The J gene is TRBJ2-1, the V gene TRBV5-1; 7 bases match TRBD2. The V segment lost 1 base and the J segment 6 bases; nucleotides outside the gene matches: 16. CDR1 and CDR2 from the germline V gene are SGHRS and YFSETQ. This CDR3 is built from 18 residues. CDR3 DNA: TGCGCCAGCAGCTTGAGGTTATCGGTGAGGGAGGGCGGCAATGAGCAGTTCTTC. Amino acids: CASSLRLSVREGGNEQFF. Filled out from reference TRBV5-1 and TRBJ2-1, the complete variable domain reads KAGVTQTPRYLIKTRGQQVTLSCSPISGHRSVSWYQQTPGQGLQFLFEYFSETQRNKGNFPGRFSGRQFSNSRSEMNVSTLELGDSALYLCASSLRLSVREGGNEQFFGPGTRLTVL.

This clonotype was seen only once. The rearrangement joins TRBV12-3 or TRBV12-4 to TRBJ2-1; D is unclear. The J call is uncertain, as TRBJ2-7 better fits the DNA end. The CDR3 is made up of 12 amino acids. The chain's CDR3 is CASSLGIVEQYF. The CDR3 nucleotides are TGTGCCAGCAGTTTAGGTATCGTCGAGCAGTACTTC.

V usage is TRBV28 and J usage is TRBJ2-6; 11 bases align to TRBD1. The CDR3 is made up of 19 amino acids. CDR1 is MDHEN, CDR2 SYDVKM, per germline. Trimming at V came to 4 bases and at J to 2 bases, leaving 10 bases not matched to a gene. As DNA, the CDR3 is TGTGCCAGCAGTTCCGTCTGGACAGGGGGCGCTCCTGGGGCCAACGTCCTGACTTTC. It translates to CASSSVWTGGAPGANVLTF. The variable domain in full, completed from reference TRBV28 and TRBJ2-6, reads DVKVTQSSRYLVKRTGEKVFLECVQDMDHENMFWYRQDPGLGLRLIYFSYDVKMKEKGDIPEGYSVSREKKERFSLILESASTNQTSMYLCASSSVWTGGAPGANVLTFGAGSRLTVL.

This clonotype was found many times. The rearrangement uses TRBV4-3 and TRBJ2-7; 10 nucleotides align to TRBD2. Looked up from germline, CDR1 is LGHNA and CDR2 is YSLEER. CDR3 size: 14 residues. After removal of 0 bases from V and 12 bases from J, the junction contained 8 bases not matched to a gene. DNA of the CDR3: TGCGCCAGCAGCCAAGAGTGGGGGACTAGCGTTTTGTACTTC. Translating it yields CASSQEWGTSVLYF.

This clonotype has just one count. The chain recombines TRBV20-1 with TRBJ2-7; 9 nucleotides match TRBD2. The CDR3 contains 14 residues. Per the germline V gene, CDR1 is DFQATT and CDR2 is SNEGSKA (reference sequence). After removal of 0 bases from V and 5 bases from J, the junction contained 5 bases not matched to a gene. CDR3 coding DNA: TGCAGTGCTAGAGAACCTAGCGGGACCCACGAGCAGTACTTC. Translation gives CSAREPSGTHEQYF.

V gene TRBV30 combines with J gene TRBJ2-7; D gene unclear. Germline lookup yields CDR1 GTSNPN and CDR2 SVGIG (reference sequence). This CDR3 has 12 residues. V lost 5 bases and J lost 6, with 14 bases in between. CDR3 residues: CAWSEQTGEQYF. Written as DNA, the CDR3 is TGTGCCTGGTCAGAACAGACTGGCGAGCAGTACTTC.

This clonotype has more than one count but fewer than ten. J is TRBJ2-3 and V is TRBV6-5; D uncertain. The ends were cut back, 6 bases at V and 1 base at J, with 8 bases in the middle. The germline gives CDR1 MNHEY, CDR2 SVGAGI. The CDR3 sequence is 13 residues long. CDR3 amino acids: CASRATGTDTQYF. In DNA form, the CDR3 reads TGTGCCAGCAGGGCTACCGGCACAGATACGCAGTATTTT.

This chain links TRBV28 with TRBJ2-7, with 11 bases aligning to TRBD2. CDR1 is MDHEN and CDR2 is SYDVKM in the germline V gene. The trim removed 7 bases at V and 5 bases at J, leaving 4 bases unmatched. This CDR3 contains 13 residues. In nucleotides, the CDR3 is TGTGCCAGCACCCCGGGACTAGCGGACGAGCAGTACTTC. It is translated as CASTPGLADEQYF.

This rearrangement joins TRBV3-1 to TRBJ2-3; 8 bases are a match to TRBD1. Germline assignment: CDR1 LGHDT and CDR2 YNNKEL (reference sequence). CDR3 length: 16 residues. The V gene end was trimmed by 2 bases and the J gene end by 2 bases; junction bases not matched to a gene: 6. The DNA of the CDR3 is TGTGCCAGCAGCCAATGGACAGGGTCTTACACAGATACGCAGTATTTT. Its translation: CASSQWTGSYTDTQYF.

Points on this clonotype: A read error is possible here, since a much larger clone lies one base away. V is TRBV20-1 and J is TRBJ2-3, with a weak D call TRBD2 (5 bases). The CDR3 spans 13 residues. CDR1 is DFQATT and CDR2 is SNEGSKA in the germline V gene (reference sequence). V dropped 3 bases and J dropped 0 bases, with 7 bases sitting between them. The CDR3 region has the DNA TGCAGTGCTAGCCGGGGTAGCACAGATACGCAGTATTTT. Its translation is CSASRGSTDTQYF.

J is TRBJ2-6 and V is TRBV6-1, with 11 bases that match TRBD2. Germline CDR1 reads MNHNS; CDR2 reads SASEGT. The ends lost 6 bases at V and 0 bases at J; junction bases unmatched: 7. This CDR3 has 18 amino acids. The CDR3 nucleotides read TGTGCCAGCAGAAGGACTAGCGGGCTCTCCTCTGGGGCCAACGTCCTGACTTTC. It encodes CASRRTSGLSSGANVLTF.

This clonotype was picked up a small number of times. The J gene is TRBJ1-1, the V gene TRBV5-1; no definite D call. The germline CDR1 and CDR2 sequences are SGHRS and YFSETQ. The CDR3 extends over 13 amino acids. Between the trimmed V and J ends, which lost 6 bases and 0 bases, there was a span of 9 bases. CDR3 nucleotides: TGCGCCAGCAAGGAGGACGTGAACACTGAAGCTTTCTTT. As protein: CASKEDVNTEAFF.

This clonotype has a handful of counts. The chain couples TRBV29-1 to TRBJ2-1, with 9 positions matching TRBD2. The CDR3 consists of 14 residues. Germline CDR1 SQVTM, CDR2 ANQGSEA. The V segment lost 7 bases and the J segment 4 bases; nucleotides outside the gene matches: 8. CDR3 amino acids: CSEYPLAGYNEQFF. Here the CDR3 DNA reads TGCAGCGAGTACCCCCTAGCGGGGTACAATGAGCAGTTCTTC.

This clonotype has ten or more counts. V gene TRBV28 combines with J gene TRBJ2-5; a possible D gene is TRBD1 (6 bases). The germline V gene encodes CDR1 MDHEN and CDR2 SYDVKM. The V end lost 2 bases, the J end lost 3 bases, and 13 bases lay between the germline ends. The CDR3 is made up of 15 amino acids. CDR3 nucleotide sequence: TGTGCCAGCAGTTTAAGTAGTACAGGGAAAGAGACCCAGTACTTC. Translated: CASSLSSTGKETQYF.

This clonotype was found a few times. CDR3 in DNA: TGTGCCAGCACCCGTAACACCGGGGAGCTGTTTTTT. It yields the protein CASTRNTGELFF. The chain carries TRBV2 and TRBJ2-2, with D unclear. The germline CDR1 and CDR2 sequences are SNHLY and FYNNEI. This CDR3 is built from 12 residues. Between the trimmed V and J ends, which lost 7 bases and 2 bases, there was a span of 5 bases.

The chain has TRBV20-1 and TRBJ2-7; D is possibly TRBD1 (5 bases). The V end lost 3 bases, the J end lost 4 bases, and 13 bases lay between the germline ends. Germline CDR1 is DFQATT and CDR2 is SNEGSKA (reference sequence). There are 13 residues in the CDR3. The CDR3 reads CSASQGAGYEQYF. The CDR3 coding sequence is TGCAGTGCTAGTCAAGGGGCAGGGTACGAGCAGTACTTC.

This clonotype was observed a few times. CDR3 sequence (DNA): TGTGCCAGCAGAGCGACAGCCTACGAGCAGTACTTC. It encodes CASRATAYEQYF. The chain has TRBV6-1 and TRBJ2-5, with D possibly TRBD1 on 5 matching bases. The end of the DNA aligns better with TRBJ2-7, so the J call may be wrong. The CDR3 sequence is 12 residues long. The germline V gene encodes CDR1 MNHNS and CDR2 SASEGT.

V usage is TRBV20-1 and J usage is TRBJ2-3; maybe TRBD1 (5 bases). CDR3 length equals 13 residues. Germline CDR1 reads DFQATT; CDR2 reads SNEGSKA (reference sequence). Trimming took off 1 base at V and 6 bases at J, with 11 bases between the two ends. The CDR3 DNA reads TGCAGTGCTAGAGTGGGTGGGGCGGATACGCAGTATTTT. Amino acids: CSARVGGADTQYF.

This clonotype was recorded a few times. This chain links TRBV20-1 with TRBJ2-7; D remains unclear. CDR3 length: 12 residues. Germline V gives CDR1 DFQATT, CDR2 SNEGSKA (reference sequence). V dropped 5 bases and J dropped 3 bases, with 11 bases sitting between them. CDR3 loop: CSAADGGYEQYF. The CDR3 region has the DNA TGCAGTGCTGCTGACGGTGGCTACGAGCAGTACTTC.

This clonotype was picked up a small number of times. The chain couples TRBV9 to TRBJ2-7; tentatively, D is TRBD1 or TRBD2 (5 bases each). This CDR3 is 17 amino acids long. Germline CDR1 and CDR2: SGDLS and YYNGEE. With 4 bases removed from V and 2 bases from J, the gap between germline ends came to 22 bases. This CDR3 is CASSPRAPGTLTYEQYF. CDR3 DNA: TGTGCCAGCAGCCCACGAGCTCCTGGGACCCTTACCTACGAGCAGTACTTC.

The rearrangement uses TRBV20-1 and TRBJ2-1; 9 nucleotides line up with TRBD2. There are 14 residues in the CDR3. The V and J ends lost 3 bases and 6 bases, in that order; junction bases with no gene match: 6. CDR1 and CDR2 from the germline V gene are DFQATT and SNEGSKA (reference sequence). The CDR3 coding sequence is TGCAGTGCTAGTGTGGTAGCGGGAGTCAATGAGCAGTTCTTC. Its translation is CSASVVAGVNEQFF.

The chain couples TRBV2 to TRBJ2-2; 7 bases line up with TRBD1. With V trimmed by 6 bases and J by 5 bases, 12 bases remained unmatched. The germline V gene encodes CDR1 SNHLY and CDR2 FYNNEI. The CDR3 has 16 residues. The CDR3, as DNA: TGTGCCAGCAGCGACCCTCGGACAGGTGGGACCGGGGAGCTGTTTTTT. It translates to CASSDPRTGGTGELFF.

This clonotype was recorded at least ten times. V is TRBV20-1 and J is TRBJ1-1; D is ambiguous. This CDR3 spans 13 amino acids. The V end was cut by 3 bases, the J end by 2 bases, with 10 bases between. Germline assignment: CDR1 DFQATT and CDR2 SNEGSKA (reference sequence). CDR3 sequence reads: CSASSQRNTEAFF. CDR3 nucleotide sequence: TGCAGTGCTAGTAGCCAGAGAAACACTGAAGCTTTCTTT.

CDR3 in amino acids: CASSYSRQGETQYF. In nucleotides, the CDR3 is TGTGCCAGCAGTTACTCAAGGCAGGGGGAGACCCAGTACTTC. The chain employs TRBV6-5 and TRBJ2-5, with D possibly matching TRBD1 (6 bases). The CDR3 has 14 amino acids. Germline CDR1 reads MNHEY; CDR2 reads SVGAGI. The V end was cut by 0 bases, the J end by 5 bases, with 10 bases between.

This clonotype was seen just once. The chain employs TRBV5-1 and TRBJ2-5, with a tentative D call TRBD1 (6 bases). Trimming shortened V by 3 bases and J by 0 bases, and 15 bases separated the two germline ends. CDR3 length: 16 residues. Germline V gene sequence: CDR1 SGHRS, CDR2 YFSETQ. Here the CDR3 DNA reads TGCGCCAGCAGCTGGGGGAACAGGGCCAACCAAGAGACCCAGTACTTC. This translates into CASSWGNRANQETQYF.